This T cell receptor beta chain comes out of a study of blood T cell repertoires in COVID-19. For the study at large: PBMCs, B-cell-depleted T cells, or T cells provided the cDNA or gDNA that made up the material.

Original data processing: Reference gene primers were amplified, and this amplification served to estimate nucleated cell counts. Clones were read by immunoSEQ multiplex PCR, and TCRdb kept only the in-frame ones, dropping some. V, J and clone size derive from that table, while D and trimming were established from the DNA sequence. The top ten clones hold approximately 8.8% of a sample with roughly 310,000 clones, around nine tenths of them seen once. Participants were placed into cohorts based on the clinical history they reported. Donors in Cohort 3 counted as recovered after two negative PCRs, clearance, or symptom resolution. Material: PBMCs or T cells enriched from blood (not recorded which). This TCR came from a woman aged 35 to 49 who had recovered from COVID-19.

The CDR3 sequence: CASSLVTGLAEQYF. The CDR3 DNA reads as TGTGCCAGCAGTTTGGTGACAGGGCTGGCCGAGCAGTACTTC. The chain employs TRBV28 and TRBJ2-7; 7 bases agree with TRBD1. The CDR3 totals 14 residues. Looked up from germline, CDR1 is MDHEN and CDR2 is SYDVKM. The J segment lost 6 bases and the V segment lost 3 bases, leaving 8 bases of the junction unmatched.